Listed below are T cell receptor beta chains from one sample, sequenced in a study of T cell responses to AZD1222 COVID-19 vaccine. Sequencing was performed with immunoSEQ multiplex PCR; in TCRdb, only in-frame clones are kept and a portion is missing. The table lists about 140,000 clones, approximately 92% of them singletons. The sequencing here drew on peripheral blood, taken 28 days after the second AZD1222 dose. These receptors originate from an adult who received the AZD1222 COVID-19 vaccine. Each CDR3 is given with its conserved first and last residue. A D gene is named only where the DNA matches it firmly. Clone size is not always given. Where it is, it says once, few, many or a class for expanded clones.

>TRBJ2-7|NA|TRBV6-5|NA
TGTGCCAGCAGTTCAGCACACAGGGGGGGCTACGAGCAGTACTTC
CASSSAHRGGYEQYF
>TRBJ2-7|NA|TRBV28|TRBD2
TGTGCCAGCAGTTTTGGACTAGCGATATCCTACGAGCAGTACTTC
CASSFGLAISYEQYF
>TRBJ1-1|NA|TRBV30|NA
TGTGCCTGGAGTGTGGTAAGGTCCGGAGAAGCTTTCTTT
CAWSVVRSGEAFF
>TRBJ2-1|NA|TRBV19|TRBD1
TGTGCCAGTAGCCCAACGGGACAGGGGGTCTATGAGCAGTTCTTC
CASSPTGQGVYEQFF
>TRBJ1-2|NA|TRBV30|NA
TGTGCCCAAACGGGTGGGGGAAGTGGCTACACCTTC
CAQTGGGSGYTF
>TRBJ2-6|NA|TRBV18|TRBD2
TGTGCCAGCTCCGAGGAGGGAGGGCTCTCTGGGGCCAACGTCCTGACTTTC
CASSEEGGLSGANVLTF
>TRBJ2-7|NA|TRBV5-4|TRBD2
TGTGCCAGCAGCCCGGGACTAGCCCGCCACGAGCAGTACTTC
CASSPGLARHEQYF
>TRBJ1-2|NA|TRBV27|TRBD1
TGTGCCAGCAGTTCCCTCGATACAGGGGTTAGTGGCTACACCTTC
CASSSLDTGVSGYTF
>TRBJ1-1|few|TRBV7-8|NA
TGTGCCAGCAGCTTGGGCAGGGCGGGCACTGAAGCTTTCTTT
CASSLGRAGTEAFF
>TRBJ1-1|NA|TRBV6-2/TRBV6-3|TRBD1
TGTGCCAGCAGCCGCCCCGGACAGGGGGCCCTGAACACTGAAGCTTTCTTT
CASSRPGQGALNTEAFF
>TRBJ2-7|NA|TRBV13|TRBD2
TGTGCCAGCAGCCCTCGACTAGCGGGCAGGCCGAGCTCCTACGAGCAGTACTTC
CASSPRLAGRPSSYEQYF
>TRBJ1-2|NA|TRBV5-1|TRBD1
TGCGCCAGCAGCATTCCAAACAGGGGCGAGGGCTACACCTTC
CASSIPNRGEGYTF
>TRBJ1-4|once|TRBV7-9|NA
TGTGCCAGCAGCTTAGTGGAAGGTTTGAATGAAAAACTGTTTTTT
CASSLVEGLNEKLFF
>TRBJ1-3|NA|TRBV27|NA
TGTGCCAGCAGTCCTCACAGGGACTCTGGAAACACCATATATTTT
CASSPHRDSGNTIYF
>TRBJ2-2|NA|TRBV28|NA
TGTGCCAGCAGTTCCGGGGCGCAGGTCGCCGGGGAGCTGTTTTTT
CASSSGAQVAGELFF
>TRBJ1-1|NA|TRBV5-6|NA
TGTGCCAGCAGCTCACGTACAGGGACCCTCAACACTGAAGCTTTCTTT
CASSSRTGTLNTEAFF
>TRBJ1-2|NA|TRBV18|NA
TGTGCCAGCTCACCAAGCAGAGGGTATGGCTACACCTTC
CASSPSRGYGYTF
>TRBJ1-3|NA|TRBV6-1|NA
TGTGCCAGCAGTGAAATGGGTAACGTCGGAAACACCATATATTTT
CASSEMGNVGNTIYF
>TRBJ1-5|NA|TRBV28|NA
TGTGCCAGCACAGGTTTTGGGAGGCCCCAGCATTTT
CASTGFGRPQHF
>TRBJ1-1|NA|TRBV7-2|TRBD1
TGTGCCAGCAGAACAGGGGGCTCGGGCACTGAAGCTTTCTTT
CASRTGGSGTEAFF
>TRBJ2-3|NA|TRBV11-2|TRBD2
TGTGCCAGCAGCCAGAGCGGGAGGGCCCCAGATACGCAGTATTTT
CASSQSGRAPDTQYF
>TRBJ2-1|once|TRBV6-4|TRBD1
TGTGCCAGCAGTGACTCTAGGACAGGGGGCAATGAGCAGTTCTTC
CASSDSRTGGNEQFF
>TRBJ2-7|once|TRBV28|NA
TGTGCCAGCAGTCAAGCCTCCTACGAGCAGTACTTC
CASSQASYEQYF
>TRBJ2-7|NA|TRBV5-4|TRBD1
TGTGCCAGCAGCTCCGCCACAGGGGTCGGGGAGCAGTACTTC
CASSSATGVGEQYF
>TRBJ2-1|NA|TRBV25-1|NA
TGTGCCAGCAGCCGGGAGACCTACAATGAGCAGTTCTTC
CASSRETYNEQFF
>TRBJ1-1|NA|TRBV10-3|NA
TGTGCCATCAGTGACAGGGTCACTGAAGCTTTCTTT
CAISDRVTEAFF
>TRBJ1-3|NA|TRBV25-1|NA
TGTGCCAGCAGTCCGAGCTCTGGAAACACCATATATTTT
CASSPSSGNTIYF
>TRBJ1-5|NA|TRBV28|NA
TGTGCCAGCAGGGGGGAACAGCCCCATGGGCCCCAGCATTTT
CASRGEQPHGPQHF
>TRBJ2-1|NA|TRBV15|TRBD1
TGTGCCACCAGCAGCCCGGACAGGGCTCAGTTCTTC
CATSSPDRAQFF
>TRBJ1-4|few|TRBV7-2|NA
TGTGCCAGCAGCCGCCGGGGGAGTTGGTCCGGAAATGAAAAACTGTTTTTT
CASSRRGSWSGNEKLFF
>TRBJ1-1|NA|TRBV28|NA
TGTGCCAGCAGTTTAAGGAGGGTTGGTGAAGCTTTCTTT
CASSLRRVGEAFF
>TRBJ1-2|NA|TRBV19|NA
TGTGCCAGTAGTACCCGGGACAACAACTATGGCTACACCTTC
CASSTRDNNYGYTF
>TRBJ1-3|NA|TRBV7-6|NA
TGTGCCAGCAGCTCCCAAGGGATAACAGAAAACACCATATATTTT
CASSSQGITENTIYF
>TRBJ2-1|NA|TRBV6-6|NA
TGTGCCAGCAGTCCCAGGAGGAGCTCCTACAATGAGCAGTTCTTC
CASSPRRSSYNEQFF
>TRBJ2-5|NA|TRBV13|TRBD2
TGTGCCAGCAGCTTGGGACTAGCGGGAGCGGCCCAGTACTTC
CASSLGLAGAAQYF
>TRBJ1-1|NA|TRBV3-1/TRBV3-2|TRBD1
TGTGCCAGCAGCTCTCGCCCCCGGACAGGGGGCGTGATATGGGACACTGAAGCTTTCTTT
CASSSRPRTGGVIWDTEAFF
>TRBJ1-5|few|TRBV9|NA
TGTGCCAGCAGCGTAGAGGCAGCTAATCAGCCCCAGCATTTT
CASSVEAANQPQHF
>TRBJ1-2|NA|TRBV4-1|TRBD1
TGCGCCAGCAGCCAACGACAGGGAATAAAAGGCTACACCTTC
CASSQRQGIKGYTF
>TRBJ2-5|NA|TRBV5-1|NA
TGCGCCAGCAGCAGGGTCCAAGAGACCCAGTACTTC
CASSRVQETQYF
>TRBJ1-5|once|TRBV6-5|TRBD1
TGTGCCAGCAGTTCGGACAGGGGGCATCGCAATCAGCCCCAGCATTTT
CASSSDRGHRNQPQHF
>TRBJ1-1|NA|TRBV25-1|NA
TGTGCCAGCAGTGAATATGGTTGGTCGGAAGCTTTCTTT
CASSEYGWSEAFF
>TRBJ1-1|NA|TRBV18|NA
TGTGCCAGCTCACCGGCTCAGAACACTGAAGCTTTCTTT
CASSPAQNTEAFF
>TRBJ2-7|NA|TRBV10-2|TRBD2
TGCGCCAGCAGTGAGTCACGGGAGGGCCTGTCGGAGCAGTACTTC
CASSESREGLSEQYF
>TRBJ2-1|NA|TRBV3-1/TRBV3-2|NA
TGTGCCAGCAGCCAAGTCAGGAATGAGCAGTTCTTC
CASSQVRNEQFF
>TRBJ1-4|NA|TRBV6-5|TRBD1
TGTGCCAGCAGTAACTCAGGGGGCGAGGAAAAACTGTTTTTT
CASSNSGGEEKLFF
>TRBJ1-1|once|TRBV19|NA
TGTGCCACTGCATCAGGAGGCACTGAAGCTTTCTTT
CATASGGTEAFF
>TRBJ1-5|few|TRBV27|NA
TGTGCCAGCAGTTTATGGGGTGATAGCAATCAGCCCCAGCATTTT
CASSLWGDSNQPQHF
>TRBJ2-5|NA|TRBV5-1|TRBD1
TGCGCCAGCAGCTTGGGGACAGGGGGCACAATAGAGACCCAGTACTTC
CASSLGTGGTIETQYF
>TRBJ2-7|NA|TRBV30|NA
TGTGCCTGGAGGTCCTTGAGGGGAGACGAGCAGTACTTC
CAWRSLRGDEQYF
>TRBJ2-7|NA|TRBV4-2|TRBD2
TGTGCCAGCAGCCAACCCGGACTAGAGGCCGAGGAGCAGTACTTC
CASSQPGLEAEEQYF
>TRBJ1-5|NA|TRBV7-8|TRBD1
TGTGCCAGCAGCTCCTCCGATAGGGGGCCGGCTCAGCCCCAGCATTTT
CASSSSDRGPAQPQHF
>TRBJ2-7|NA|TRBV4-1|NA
TGCGCCAGCAGCCAAGGTTGGTACGACGAGCAGTACTTC
CASSQGWYDEQYF
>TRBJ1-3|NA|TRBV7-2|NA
TGTGCCAGCAGCTCGCTCGACCGGGCTGGAAACACCATATATTTT
CASSSLDRAGNTIYF
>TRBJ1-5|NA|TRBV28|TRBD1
TGTGCCAGCAGTTTATCAGGGGGAGGTAGCAATCAGCCCCAGCATTTT
CASSLSGGGSNQPQHF
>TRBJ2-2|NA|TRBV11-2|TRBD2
TGTGCCAGCAGTTCACTAGCGGGAGGAACCGGGGAGCTGTTTTTT
CASSSLAGGTGELFF
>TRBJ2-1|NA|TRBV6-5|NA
TGTGCCAGCAGCGCGGTAGCGGTCTCCTACAATGAGCAGTTCTTC
CASSAVAVSYNEQFF
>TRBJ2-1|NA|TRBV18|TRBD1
TGTGCCAGCTCACCGGGACAGATTTACAATGAGCAGTTCTTC
CASSPGQIYNEQFF